This T cell receptor (beta chain) was retrieved from a study of CD8 T cells in ankylosing spondylitis (dated by TCRdb to about 2017). About the full investigation: The study set out to find disease-linked TCR variants by profiling T cell receptor beta repertoires in ankylosing spondylitis patients and healthy donors. Peripheral blood samples were taken, and synovial fluid was additionally collected from ankylosing spondylitis patients. The full study cohort was made up of about 25 ankylosing spondylitis patients and about a hundred healthy donors. Paper-wide results and their limitations: A TCR beta motif made up of several highly homologous amino acid variants appeared to be characteristic of blood from ankylosing spondylitis patients. In peripheral blood, the disease-linked clones were found at relatively low frequencies and had a CD8+ phenotype. Some motif variants were previously reported in synovial fluid and blood of reactive arthritis patients, suggesting common disease-initiation mechanisms. According to the report, matched synovial fluid samples from ankylosing spondylitis patients were significantly enriched for the disease-linked clones.

Instrument on record: Illumina HiSeq 2500. TCR beta libraries were prepared by quantitative 5'-RACE with molecular barcodes. As for the authors' bioinformatics: To identify disease-linked TCR variants, a new computational method was used, one built on a probabilistic model of VDJ rearrangement. TCRdb applied fastp at Q25 and MiXCR to the public reads, then kept only in-frame beta chains. Duplicate CDR3 protein sequences are folded into a single record with the most common DNA and genes. What appears here as the V and J calls and clone size reflects TCRdb's work, not the paper's. This sample lists 290,000 or so distinct CDR3 sequences; less than 25% were detected once. Under 4% of the sample is held by the ten biggest clonotypes. Inclusive of the bounding cysteine and phenylalanine, the CDR3 is 14 residues long. The read is trimmed to its CDR3 DNA, 42 bases read in frame from base 1. Relative to germline, V is 10 bases shorter and J is 0 bases shorter, with 16 bases between their ends. The germline V gene supplies CDR1 MDHEN and CDR2 SYDVKM.

The table lists this clonotype with a few counts. The antigen it recognizes is unknown. Per-base quality was not reported, and no clone a single base away is much larger than it. Material: blood, either unsorted or a sorted T cell fraction (not recorded which). The source is a female donor with ankylosing spondylitis or in good health (not recorded which). The V and J segments used are TRBV28 and TRBJ2-7; the D segment might be TRBD1 or TRBD2, since each matches 6 bases. The nucleotide sequence is given as TGTGCCACCCTTTCCCGGGGGCTCTCCTACGAGCAGTACTTC. This translates into CATLSRGLSYEQYF.